Included here is one T cell receptor (beta chain) sequence, with context. Its antigen is undetermined. This sample was included in a study of identifying expanded T cells in peripheral blood. From germline, CDR1 is SGHRS and CDR2 YFSETQ. This CDR3 is 16 amino acids long. Trimming removed 2 bases at V and 0 bases at J, with 11 bases between. General study points: Technical replicates showed roughly 1.2 changed clones; roughly two weeks 15 to 20; four weeks 19. Across healthy donors, higher total template counts meant significantly greater roughly 2-week count variance.

No infections or other immune events were documented during collection. Only in-frame clones appear in the TCRdb table, and some are missing; sequencing was by immunoSEQ multiplex PCR. There are about 91,000 clones in the sample; 88% occur only once, and around 3.8% lies in the top ten. Sequences were obtained from blood. The chain employs TRBV5-1 and TRBJ2-2; D is perhaps TRBD1 (5 bases). This TCR was sampled from a person between 18 and 69 years old in good health. For the CDR3, the DNA is TGCGCCAGCAGCTTAGTGACAGCTACGAACACCGGGGAGCTGTTTTTT. The encoded protein is CASSLVTATNTGELFF. Supplemented by reference TRBV5-1 and TRBJ2-2, the full variable domain reads KAGVTQTPRYLIKTRGQQVTLSCSPISGHRSVSWYQQTPGQGLQFLFEYFSETQRNKGNFPGRFSGRQFSNSRSEMNVSTLELGDSALYLCASSLVTATNTGELFFGEGSRLTVL.